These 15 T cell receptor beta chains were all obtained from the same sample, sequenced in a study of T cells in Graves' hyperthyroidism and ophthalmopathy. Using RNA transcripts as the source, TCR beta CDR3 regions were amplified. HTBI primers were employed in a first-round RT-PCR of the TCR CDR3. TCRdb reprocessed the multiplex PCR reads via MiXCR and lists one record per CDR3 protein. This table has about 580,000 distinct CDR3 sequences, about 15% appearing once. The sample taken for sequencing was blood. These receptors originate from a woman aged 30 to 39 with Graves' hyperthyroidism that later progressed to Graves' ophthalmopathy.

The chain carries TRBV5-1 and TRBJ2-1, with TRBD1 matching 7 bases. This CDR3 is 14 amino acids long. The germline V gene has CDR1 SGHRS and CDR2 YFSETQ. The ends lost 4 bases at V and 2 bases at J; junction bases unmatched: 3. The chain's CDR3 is CASSTGTAYNEQFF. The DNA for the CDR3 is TGCGCCAGCAGCACCGGGACAGCCTACAATGAGCAGTTCTTC. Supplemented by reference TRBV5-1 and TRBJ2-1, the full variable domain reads KAGVTQTPRYLIKTRGQQVTLSCSPISGHRSVSWYQQTPGQGLQFLFEYFSETQRNKGNFPGRFSGRQFSNSRSEMNVSTLELGDSALYLCASSTGTAYNEQFFGPGTRLTVL.

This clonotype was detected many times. The CDR3 spells CASSIASRGRYSNQPQHF. CDR3 bases: TGTGCCAGTAGTATTGCCTCTAGGGGGAGGTATAGCAATCAGCCCCAGCATTTT. The chain has TRBV19 and TRBJ1-5, with a tentative D call TRBD1 (6 bases). The CDR3 spans 18 residues. The V gene lost 3 bases and the J gene lost 0 bases, with 18 bases spanning the gap. Germline V gene data show CDR1 as LNHDA and CDR2 as SQIVND (reference sequence).

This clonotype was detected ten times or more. The chain's CDR3 is CASSYGISTDTQYF. CDR3 coding DNA: TGTGCCAGCAGTTATGGGATCAGCACAGATACGCAGTATTTT. The chain is built from TRBV6-2 or TRBV6-3 and TRBJ2-3; D unclear. V was cut by 3 bases and J by 0 bases, with 7 bases left in between. Germline loops: CDR1 MNHEY, CDR2 SVGEGT. This CDR3 region has 14 residues.

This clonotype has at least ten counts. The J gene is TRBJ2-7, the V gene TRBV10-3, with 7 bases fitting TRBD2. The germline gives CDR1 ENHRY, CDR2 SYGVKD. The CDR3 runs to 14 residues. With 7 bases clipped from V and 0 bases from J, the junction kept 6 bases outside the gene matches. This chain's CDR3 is CAIKRLADSYEQYF. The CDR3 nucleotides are TGTGCCATCAAACGTCTAGCGGACTCCTACGAGCAGTACTTC.

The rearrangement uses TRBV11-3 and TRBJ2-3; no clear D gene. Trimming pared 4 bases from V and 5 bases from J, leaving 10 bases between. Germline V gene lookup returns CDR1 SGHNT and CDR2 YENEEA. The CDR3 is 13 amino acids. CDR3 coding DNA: TGTGCCAGCAGCTCGTCAGGATTAGATACGCAGTATTTT. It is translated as CASSSSGLDTQYF.

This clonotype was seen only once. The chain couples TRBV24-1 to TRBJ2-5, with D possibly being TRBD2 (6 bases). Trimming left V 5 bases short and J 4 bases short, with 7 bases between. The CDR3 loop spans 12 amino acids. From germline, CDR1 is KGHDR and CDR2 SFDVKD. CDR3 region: CATSGAGETQYF. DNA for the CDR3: TGTGCCACCAGTGGAGCGGGAGAGACCCAGTACTTC.

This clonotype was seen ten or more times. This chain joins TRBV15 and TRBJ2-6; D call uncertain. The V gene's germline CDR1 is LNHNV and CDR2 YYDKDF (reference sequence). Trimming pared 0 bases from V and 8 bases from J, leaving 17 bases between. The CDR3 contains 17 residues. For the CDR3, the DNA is TGTGCCACCAGCAGAGATCTTGGAAGTCAGGTCCCCAACGTCCTGACTTTC. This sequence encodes CATSRDLGSQVPNVLTF.

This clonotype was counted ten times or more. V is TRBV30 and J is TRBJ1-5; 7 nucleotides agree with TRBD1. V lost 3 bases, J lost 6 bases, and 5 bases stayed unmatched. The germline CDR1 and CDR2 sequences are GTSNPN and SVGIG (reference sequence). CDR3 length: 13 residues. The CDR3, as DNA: TGTGCCTGGAGCAGGGGGGTGAGTCAGCCCCAGCATTTT. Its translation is CAWSRGVSQPQHF.

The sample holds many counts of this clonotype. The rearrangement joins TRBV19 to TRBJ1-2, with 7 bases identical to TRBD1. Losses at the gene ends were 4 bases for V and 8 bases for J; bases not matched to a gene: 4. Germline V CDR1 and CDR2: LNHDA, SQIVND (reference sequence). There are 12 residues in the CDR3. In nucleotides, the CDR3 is TGTGCCAGTAGTACCCGACAGGGCGGCTACACCTTC. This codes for CASSTRQGGYTF.

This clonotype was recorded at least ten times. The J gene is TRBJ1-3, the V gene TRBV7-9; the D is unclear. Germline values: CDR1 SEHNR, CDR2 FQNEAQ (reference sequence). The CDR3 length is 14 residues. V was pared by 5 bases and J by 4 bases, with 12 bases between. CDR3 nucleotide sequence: TGTGCCAGCAGCACAATACAGTCCGGAAACACCATATATTTT. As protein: CASSTIQSGNTIYF.

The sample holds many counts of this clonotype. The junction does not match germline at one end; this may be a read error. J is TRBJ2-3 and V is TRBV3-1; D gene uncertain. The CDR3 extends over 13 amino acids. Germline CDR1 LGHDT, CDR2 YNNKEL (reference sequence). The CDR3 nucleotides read TGTGCCAGCAGCCCGAGTCGCACGGATACGCAGTATTTT. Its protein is CASSPSRTDTQYF.

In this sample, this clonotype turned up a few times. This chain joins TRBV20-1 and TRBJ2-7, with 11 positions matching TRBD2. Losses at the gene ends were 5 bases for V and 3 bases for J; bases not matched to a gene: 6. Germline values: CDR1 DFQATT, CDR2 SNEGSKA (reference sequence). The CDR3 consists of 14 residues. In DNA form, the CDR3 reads TGCAGTGCTGGAATAGCGGGAGGGAGCTACGAGCAGTACTTC. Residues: CSAGIAGGSYEQYF.

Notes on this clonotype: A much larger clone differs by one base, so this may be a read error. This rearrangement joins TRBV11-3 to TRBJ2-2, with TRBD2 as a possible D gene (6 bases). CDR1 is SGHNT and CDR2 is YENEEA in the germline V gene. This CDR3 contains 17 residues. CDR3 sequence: CASSLPFSGELGGELLF. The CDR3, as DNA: TGTGCCAGCTCTTTACCCTTCTCTGGGGAGCTTGGCGGGGAGCTGCTTTTT. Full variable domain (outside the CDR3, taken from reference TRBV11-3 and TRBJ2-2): EAGVVQSPRYKIIEKKQPVAFWCNPISGHNTLYWYLQNLGQGPELLIRYENEEAVDDSQLPKDRFSAERLKGVDSTLKIQPAELGDSAVYLCASSLPFSGELGGELLFGEGSRLTVL.

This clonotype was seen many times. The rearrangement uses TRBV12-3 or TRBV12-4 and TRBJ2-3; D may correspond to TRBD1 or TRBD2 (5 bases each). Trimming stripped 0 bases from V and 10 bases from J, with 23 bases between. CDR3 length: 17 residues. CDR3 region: CASSLAGNGGGRSAQYF. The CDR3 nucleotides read TGTGCCAGCAGTTTAGCCGGTAACGGTGGGGGACGCAGTGCGCAGTATTTT.

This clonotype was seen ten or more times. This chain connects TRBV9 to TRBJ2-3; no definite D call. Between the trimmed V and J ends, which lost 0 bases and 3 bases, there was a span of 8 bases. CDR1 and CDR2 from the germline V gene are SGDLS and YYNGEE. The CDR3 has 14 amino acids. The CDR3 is CASSVAPETDTQYF. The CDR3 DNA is TGTGCCAGCAGCGTAGCCCCGGAGACAGATACGCAGTATTTT.